This T cell receptor beta chain was captured in a study of T cells in Graves' hyperthyroidism and ophthalmopathy. This clonotype was found many times. Its target is not known. Study conclusions and caveats: Progression to ophthalmopathy was predicted a median of roughly 6.8 months early. Most clonotypes expanded in the thyroid (above 0.001) were also present in blood.

On the basis of clinical symptoms, serum thyroxine and TRAb, thyroid ultrasound and orbital computed tomography, diagnoses were made. Fresh peripheral blood, roughly 9.8 ml of it, supplied the PBMCs. The V segment lost 1 base and the J segment 4 bases; nucleotides outside the gene matches: 6. This CDR3 has 15 amino acids. The V gene's germline CDR1 is MGHRA and CDR2 YSYEKL. The CDR3 regions of TCR beta were amplified from RNA transcripts. HTBI primers were employed in a first-round RT-PCR of the TCR CDR3. TCRdb reprocessed the multiplex PCR reads via MiXCR and lists one record per CDR3 protein. This sample has roughly 560,000 distinct CDR3 sequences, with roughly 15% found just once.

The sequence was collected from a middle-aged woman with Graves' ophthalmopathy. The rearrangement links TRBV4-1 to TRBJ2-7; 8 nucleotides match TRBD1. The sequencing input was blood. This CDR3 is CASSQGPGGRYEQYF. The DNA of the CDR3 is TGCGCCAGCAGCCAAGGACCAGGGGGCAGGTACGAGCAGTACTTC.